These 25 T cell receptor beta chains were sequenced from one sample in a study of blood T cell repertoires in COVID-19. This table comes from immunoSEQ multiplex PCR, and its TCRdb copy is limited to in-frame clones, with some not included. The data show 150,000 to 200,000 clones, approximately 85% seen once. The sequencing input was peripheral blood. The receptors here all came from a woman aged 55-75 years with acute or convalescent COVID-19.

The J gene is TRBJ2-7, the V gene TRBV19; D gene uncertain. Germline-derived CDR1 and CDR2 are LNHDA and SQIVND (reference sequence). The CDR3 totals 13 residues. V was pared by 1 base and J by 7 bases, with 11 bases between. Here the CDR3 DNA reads TGTGCCAGTAGTATAGCCCGGGTCGGTGAGCAGTACTTC. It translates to CASSIARVGEQYF.

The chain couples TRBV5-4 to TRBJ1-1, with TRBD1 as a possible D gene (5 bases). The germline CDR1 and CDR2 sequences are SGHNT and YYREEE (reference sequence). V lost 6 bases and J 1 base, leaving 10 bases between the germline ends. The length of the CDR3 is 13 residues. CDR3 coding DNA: TGTGCCAGCAAGCGGGGGTGGAACACTGAAGCTTTCTTT. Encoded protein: CASKRGWNTEAFF.

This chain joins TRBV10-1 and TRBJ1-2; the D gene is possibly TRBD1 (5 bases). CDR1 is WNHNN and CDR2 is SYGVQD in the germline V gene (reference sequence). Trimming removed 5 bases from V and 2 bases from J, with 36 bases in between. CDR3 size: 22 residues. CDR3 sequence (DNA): TGCGCCAGCAGTCACTCGTGGTACCCGGGCGGTACAGGCACTTACCCGAACTATGGCTACACCTTC. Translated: CASSHSWYPGGTGTYPNYGYTF.

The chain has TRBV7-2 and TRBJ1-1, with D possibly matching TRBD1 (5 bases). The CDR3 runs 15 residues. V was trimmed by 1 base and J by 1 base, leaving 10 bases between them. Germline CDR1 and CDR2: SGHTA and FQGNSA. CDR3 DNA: TGTGCCAGCAGCTTAGGGGCAGGGCCGAACACTGAAGCTTTCTTT. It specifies CASSLGAGPNTEAFF. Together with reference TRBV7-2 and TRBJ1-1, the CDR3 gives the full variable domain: GAGVSQSPSNKVTEKGKDVELRCDPISGHTALYWYRQSLGQGLEFLIYFQGNSAPDKSGLPSDRFSAERTGGSVSTLTIQRTQQEDSAVYLCASSLGAGPNTEAFFGQGTRLTVV.

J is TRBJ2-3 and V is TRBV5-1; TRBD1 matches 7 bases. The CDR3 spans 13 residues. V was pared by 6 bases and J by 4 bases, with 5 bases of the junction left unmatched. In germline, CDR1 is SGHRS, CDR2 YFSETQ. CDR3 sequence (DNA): TGCGCCAGCAAGGGGACAGCTTCAGATACGCAGTATTTT. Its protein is CASKGTASDTQYF.

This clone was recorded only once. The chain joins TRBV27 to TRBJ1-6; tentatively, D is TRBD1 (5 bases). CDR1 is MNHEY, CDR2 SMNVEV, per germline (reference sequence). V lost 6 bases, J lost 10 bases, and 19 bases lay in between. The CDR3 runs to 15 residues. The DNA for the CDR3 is TGTGCCAGCAGGCCAGTAGGGGCGGCTGGGTCACCCCTCCACTTT. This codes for CASRPVGAAGSPLHF.

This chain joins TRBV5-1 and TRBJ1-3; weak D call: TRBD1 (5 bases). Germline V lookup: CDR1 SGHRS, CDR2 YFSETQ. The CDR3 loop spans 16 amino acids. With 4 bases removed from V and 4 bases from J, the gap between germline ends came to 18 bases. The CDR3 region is CASSLALQAYGNTIYF. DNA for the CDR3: TGCGCCAGCAGCCTTGCCTTACAGGCCTACGGAAACACCATATATTTT.

This chain's CDR3 is CASSQVGGNTIYF. Written as DNA, the CDR3 is TGTGCCAGCAGCCAAGTCGGTGGAAACACCATATATTTT. This chain connects TRBV4-2 to TRBJ1-3; D ambiguous. This CDR3 has 13 residues. The germline gives CDR1 LGHNA, CDR2 YNFKEQ. Between the trimmed V and J ends, which lost 1 base and 3 bases, there was a span of 4 bases.

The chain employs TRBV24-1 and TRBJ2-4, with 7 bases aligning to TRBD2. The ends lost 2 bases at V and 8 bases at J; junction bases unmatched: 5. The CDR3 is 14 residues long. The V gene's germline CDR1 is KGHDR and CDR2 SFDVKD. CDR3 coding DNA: TGTGCCACCAGTGATTCGGGACTACAAGACATTCAGTACTTC. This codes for CATSDSGLQDIQYF.

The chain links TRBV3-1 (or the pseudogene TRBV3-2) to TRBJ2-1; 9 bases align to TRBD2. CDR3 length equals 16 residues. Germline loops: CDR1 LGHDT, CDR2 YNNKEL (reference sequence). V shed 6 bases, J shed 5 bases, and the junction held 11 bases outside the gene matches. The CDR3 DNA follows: TGTGCCAGCAGTCTCTTTCTAGCGGGATACAACAATGAGCAGTTCTTC. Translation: CASSLFLAGYNNEQFF.

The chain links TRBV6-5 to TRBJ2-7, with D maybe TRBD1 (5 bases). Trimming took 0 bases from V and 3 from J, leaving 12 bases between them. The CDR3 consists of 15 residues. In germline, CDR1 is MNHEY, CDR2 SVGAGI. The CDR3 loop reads CASSYSPGLFYEQYF. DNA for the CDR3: TGTGCCAGCAGTTACTCGCCAGGGTTATTCTACGAGCAGTACTTC.

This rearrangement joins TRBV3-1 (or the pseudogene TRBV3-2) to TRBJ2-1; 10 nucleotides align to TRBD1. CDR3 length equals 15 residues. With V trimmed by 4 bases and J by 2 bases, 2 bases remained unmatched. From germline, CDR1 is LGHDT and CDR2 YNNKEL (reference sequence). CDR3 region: CASSLTGGPYNEQFF. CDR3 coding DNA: TGTGCCAGCAGCCTGACAGGGGGCCCCTACAATGAGCAGTTCTTC.

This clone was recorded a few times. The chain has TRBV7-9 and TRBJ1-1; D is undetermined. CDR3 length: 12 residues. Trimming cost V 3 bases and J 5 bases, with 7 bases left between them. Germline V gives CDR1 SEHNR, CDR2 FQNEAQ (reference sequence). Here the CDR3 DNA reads TGTGCCAGCAGCTTTCTAGAAACTGAAGCTTTCTTT. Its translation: CASSFLETEAFF.

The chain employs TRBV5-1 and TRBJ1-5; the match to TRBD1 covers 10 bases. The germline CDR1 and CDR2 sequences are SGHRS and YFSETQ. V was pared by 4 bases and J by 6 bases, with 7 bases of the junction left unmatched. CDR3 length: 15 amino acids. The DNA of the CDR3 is TGCGCCAGCAGCGCCGGGACAGGGGTTGGTCAGCCCCAGCATTTT. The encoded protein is CASSAGTGVGQPQHF. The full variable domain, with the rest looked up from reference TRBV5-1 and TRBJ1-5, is KAGVTQTPRYLIKTRGQQVTLSCSPISGHRSVSWYQQTPGQGLQFLFEYFSETQRNKGNFPGRFSGRQFSNSRSEMNVSTLELGDSALYLCASSAGTGVGQPQHFGDGTRLSIL.

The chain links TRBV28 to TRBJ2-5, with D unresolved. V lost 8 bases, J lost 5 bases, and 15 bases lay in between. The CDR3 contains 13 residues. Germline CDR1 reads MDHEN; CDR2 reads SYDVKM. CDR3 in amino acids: CASSSRVGETQYF. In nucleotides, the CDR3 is TGTGCCAGCTCCTCCCGGGTCGGGGAGACCCAGTACTTC.

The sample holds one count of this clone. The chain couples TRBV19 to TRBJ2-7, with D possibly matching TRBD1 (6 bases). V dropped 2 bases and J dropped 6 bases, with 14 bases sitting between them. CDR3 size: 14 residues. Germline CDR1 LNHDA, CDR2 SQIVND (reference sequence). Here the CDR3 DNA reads TGTGCCAGTAGTATACGGGGCCAGGGGCCCGAGCAGTACTTC. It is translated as CASSIRGQGPEQYF.

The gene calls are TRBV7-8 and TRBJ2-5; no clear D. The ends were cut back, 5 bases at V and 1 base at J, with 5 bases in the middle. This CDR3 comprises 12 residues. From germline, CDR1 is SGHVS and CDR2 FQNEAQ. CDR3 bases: TGTGCCAGCAGCCCCCGCCAAGAGACCCAGTACTTC. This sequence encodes CASSPRQETQYF. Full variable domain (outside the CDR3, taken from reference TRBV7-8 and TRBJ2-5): GAGVSQSPRYKVAKRGQDVALRCDPISGHVSLFWYQQALGQGPEFLTYFQNEAQLDKSGLPSDRFFAERPEGSVSTLKIQRTQQEDSAVYLCASSPRQETQYFGPGTRLLVL.

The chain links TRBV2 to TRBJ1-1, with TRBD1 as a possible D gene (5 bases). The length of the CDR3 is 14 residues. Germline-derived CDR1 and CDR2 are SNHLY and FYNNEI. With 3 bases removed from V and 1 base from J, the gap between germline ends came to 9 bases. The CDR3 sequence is CASSERTKNTEAFF. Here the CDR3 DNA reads TGTGCCAGCAGTGAGAGGACAAAGAACACTGAAGCTTTCTTT.

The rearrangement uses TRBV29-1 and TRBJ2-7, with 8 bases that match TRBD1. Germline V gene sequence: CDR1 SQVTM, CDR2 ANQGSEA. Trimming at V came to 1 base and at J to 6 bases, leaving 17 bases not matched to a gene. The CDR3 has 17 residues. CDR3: CSVEVTGTGGIFGEQYF. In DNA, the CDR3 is TGCAGCGTTGAAGTAACAGGGACAGGAGGTATTTTTGGCGAGCAGTACTTC.

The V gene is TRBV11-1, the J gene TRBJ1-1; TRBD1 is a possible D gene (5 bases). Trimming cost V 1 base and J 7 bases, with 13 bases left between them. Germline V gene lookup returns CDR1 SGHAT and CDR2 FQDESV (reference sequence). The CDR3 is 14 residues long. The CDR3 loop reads CASSLGALTDEAFF. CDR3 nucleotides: TGTGCCAGCAGCTTAGGAGCCCTGACAGATGAAGCTTTCTTT.

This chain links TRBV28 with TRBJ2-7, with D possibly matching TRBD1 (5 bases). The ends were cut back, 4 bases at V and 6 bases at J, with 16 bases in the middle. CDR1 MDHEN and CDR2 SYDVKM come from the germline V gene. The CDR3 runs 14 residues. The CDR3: CASSWPREGVEQYF. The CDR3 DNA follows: TGTGCCAGCAGTTGGCCCAGGGAAGGGGTCGAGCAGTACTTC.

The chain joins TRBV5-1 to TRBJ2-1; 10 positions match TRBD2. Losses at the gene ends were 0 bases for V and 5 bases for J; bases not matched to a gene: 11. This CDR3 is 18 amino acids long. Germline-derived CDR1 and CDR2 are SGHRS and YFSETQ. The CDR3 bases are TGCGCCAGCAGCTTGGTCGTAGCGGGGGGTCCCCGGGACAATGAGCAGTTCTTC. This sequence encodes CASSLVVAGGPRDNEQFF.

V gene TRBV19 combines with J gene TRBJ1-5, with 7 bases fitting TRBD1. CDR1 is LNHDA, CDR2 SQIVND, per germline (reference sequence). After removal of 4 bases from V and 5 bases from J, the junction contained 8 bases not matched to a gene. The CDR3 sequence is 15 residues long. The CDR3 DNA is TGTGCCAGTAGTACAGACAGGGCACCTTATCAGCCCCAGCATTTT. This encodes CASSTDRAPYQPQHF.

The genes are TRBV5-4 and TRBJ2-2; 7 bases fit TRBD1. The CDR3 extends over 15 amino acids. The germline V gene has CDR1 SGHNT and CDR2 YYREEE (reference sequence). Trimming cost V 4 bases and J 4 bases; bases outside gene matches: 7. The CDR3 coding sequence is TGTGCCAGCAGCCTAAACAGGGGAACCACCGGGGAGCTGTTTTTT. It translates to CASSLNRGTTGELFF.

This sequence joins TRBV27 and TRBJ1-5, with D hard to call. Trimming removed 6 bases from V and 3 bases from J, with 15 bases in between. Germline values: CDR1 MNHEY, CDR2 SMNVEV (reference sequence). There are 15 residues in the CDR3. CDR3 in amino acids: CASSTGQSVNQPQHF. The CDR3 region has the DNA TGTGCCAGCAGCACTGGGCAGTCGGTCAATCAGCCCCAGCATTTT.